These T cell receptor beta chains were read from a single sample in a study of blood T cell repertoires in COVID-19. Profiling relied on immunoSEQ multiplex PCR, and the TCRdb table lists in-frame clones only, not all of them. The sample contains 250,000 or so clones, more than 70% of which appear only once. Sequenced: peripheral blood. Receptors originate from a young woman with COVID-19, enrolled during active disease. Both conserved end residues are part of each CDR3. Fields, in order: CDR3 DNA, CDR3 protein, J gene, clone size, D gene, CDR3 length, V gene. D genes are given only for firm matches. Only some rows state a clone size, as once, few, many or a class for expanded clones.

TGCGCCAGCAGTCCCCGCGGAGACAGGAACTATGGCTACACCTTC | CASSPRGDRNYGYTF | TRBJ1-2 | . | . | 15 | TRBV4-1
TGTGCCAGTAGTACCGGACAGGGAGAGGAGACCCAGTACTTC | CASSTGQGEETQYF | TRBJ2-5 | . | TRBD1 | 14 | TRBV19
TGTGCCAGCAGCACCCGGGACAGCCAGAACACTGAAGCTTTCTTT | CASSTRDSQNTEAFF | TRBJ1-1 | once | TRBD1 | 15 | TRBV7-9
TGTGCCAGCAGTTACTCTGGGACAGGGTCCAACTATGGCTACACCTTC | CASSYSGTGSNYGYTF | TRBJ1-2 | . | TRBD1 | 16 | TRBV6-5
TGCAGCGTAGATATACAGGGAAGAGAACTTGGCTACACCTTC | CSVDIQGRELGYTF | TRBJ1-2 | . | . | 14 | TRBV29-1
TGTGCCAGTAGTCAGGGCTCGGCCACTGAAGCTTTCTTT | CASSQGSATEAFF | TRBJ1-1 | . | . | 13 | TRBV19
TGTGCCAGCAGCTTAGTTTTCATGACAGGGATAGCGTCTGAAGCTTTCTTT | CASSLVFMTGIASEAFF | TRBJ1-1 | few | TRBD1 | 17 | TRBV7-2
TGTGCCAGCAGCGTAGGGCGGGGGGCCTACAATGAGCAGTTCTTC | CASSVGRGAYNEQFF | TRBJ2-1 | . | TRBD2 | 15 | TRBV9
TGTGCCAGTAGTAACCCGAGACAGGGGGCTGATAGCAATCAGCCCCAGCATTTT | CASSNPRQGADSNQPQHF | TRBJ1-5 | . | TRBD1 | 18 | TRBV19
TGTGCCAGCAGCCAAGTAACCAGCGGGGGGCCCGGTACGCAGTATTTT | CASSQVTSGGPGTQYF | TRBJ2-3 | . | TRBD2 | 16 | TRBV4-2
TGTGCCAGCAGCTTGGATAGCTTTGCGGATACGCAGTATTTT | CASSLDSFADTQYF | TRBJ2-3 | . | . | 14 | TRBV5-4
TGTGCCAGCAGCTTAGCGTACAGGGCTGAAGAGACCCAGTACTTC | CASSLAYRAEETQYF | TRBJ2-5 | . | . | 15 | TRBV7-6
TGTGCCAGCAGTTACTCGGTAGAGCGGTTAGCCAAAAACATTCAGTACTTC | CASSYSVERLAKNIQYF | TRBJ2-4 | . | . | 17 | TRBV6-2/TRBV6-3
TGTGCCAGCAGCACCCCACGGGGGAATCAACTAGCGGGAGGAGTCACCGGGGAGCTGTTTTTT | CASSTPRGNQLAGGVTGELFF | TRBJ2-2 | . | TRBD2 | 21 | TRBV9
TGTGCCAGCAGCTTTACGAGCTCCTACGAGCAGTACTTC | CASSFTSSYEQYF | TRBJ2-7 | once | . | 13 | TRBV27
TGTGCCGGGGGGGGGAACTATGGCTACACCTTC | CAGGGNYGYTF | TRBJ1-2 | . | . | 11 | TRBV10-3
TGCAGCGTTAGACTAGCGGGGGGGATCAACAATGAGCAGTTCTTC | CSVRLAGGINNEQFF | TRBJ2-1 | once | TRBD2 | 15 | TRBV29-1
TGTGCCAGCGGGGCCGAAAGCTCCTATAATTCACCCCTCCACTTT | CASGAESSYNSPLHF | TRBJ1-6 | . | . | 15 | TRBV18
TGTGCCAGCTCCCGGAGCGGGACTAGCACAGATACGCAGTATTTT | CASSRSGTSTDTQYF | TRBJ2-3 | . | TRBD2 | 15 | TRBV18
TGTGCCAGCTATGACAGCAAGGGGTCCCCAGATACGCAGTATTTT | CASYDSKGSPDTQYF | TRBJ2-3 | . | . | 15 | TRBV7-2
TGTGCCATCAGTGTGGGGGGAACCGGGGAGCTGTTTTTT | CAISVGGTGELFF | TRBJ2-2 | . | . | 13 | TRBV10-3
TGTGCCACCAGTGGGATTCTAGCGGGAGTGAATGGAGATACGCAGTATTTT | CATSGILAGVNGDTQYF | TRBJ2-3 | . | TRBD2 | 17 | TRBV24-1
TGTGCCAGCAGCTTATACCGGACTAGCGGACCCACCTACAATGAGCAGTTCTTC | CASSLYRTSGPTYNEQFF | TRBJ2-1 | . | TRBD2 | 18 | TRBV7-8
TGTGCCAGCAGCGTAGGAGGGACAGGGAACTATGGCTACACCTTC | CASSVGGTGNYGYTF | TRBJ1-2 | . | TRBD1 | 15 | TRBV9
TGTGCCAGTAGCCCCCCGCCGGGGGGAAGTTCACCCCTCCACTTT | CASSPPPGGSSPLHF | TRBJ1-6 | . | . | 15 | TRBV19
TGTGCCAGCAGCTTGGGACTAGCGAGTGAAGAGACCCAGTACTTC | CASSLGLASEETQYF | TRBJ2-5 | once | TRBD2 | 15 | TRBV11-3
TGTGCCAGCTCACTTCCCCGACAGGCGAACACCGGGGAGCTGTTTTTT | CASSLPRQANTGELFF | TRBJ2-2 | . | . | 16 | TRBV18
TGTGCCACCTTTTTAGGGACAGGGGCCGGGAATTCACCCCTCCACTTT | CATFLGTGAGNSPLHF | TRBJ1-6 | once | TRBD1 | 16 | TRBV7-8
TGTGCCAGCAGCTTAGGGTTACTTAGCAATCAGCCCCAGCATTTT | CASSLGLLSNQPQHF | TRBJ1-5 | . | . | 15 | TRBV11-3
TGTGCCAGCAGTGAACAGATAGCGCGGGGGGAGCTGTTTTTT | CASSEQIARGELFF | TRBJ2-2 | . | . | 14 | TRBV2
TGTGCCAGCAGCCAAGGAGCCGTAGGCGGTGGCTACACCTTC | CASSQGAVGGGYTF | TRBJ1-2 | . | . | 14 | TRBV3-1/TRBV3-2
TGTGCCAGCAGTTTAGCGTACAATCAGCCCCAGCATTTT | CASSLAYNQPQHF | TRBJ1-5 | . | . | 13 | TRBV27
TGTGCCAGCAGCTTGGAGCGACAGTTCATCGGGGAGCTGTTTTTT | CASSLERQFIGELFF | TRBJ2-2 | . | . | 15 | TRBV5-4
TGTGCCAGCAGTTTAGGGTTCAGGGGCGCCCTACGAGGGCAGTACTTC | CASSLGFRGALRGQYF | TRBJ2-7 | . | . | 16 | TRBV28
TGCGCCAGCAGCCCAGGGACAGTGCACACAGATACGCAGTATTTT | CASSPGTVHTDTQYF | TRBJ2-3 | . | TRBD1 | 15 | TRBV4-1
TGTGCCAGTAGTATAGACCCGTTCTCTGGGGCCAACGTCCTGACTTTC | CASSIDPFSGANVLTF | TRBJ2-6 | . | . | 16 | TRBV19
TGTGCCAGCAGTGGAGTGGTGGAACAGGCGTATTATGACGAGACCCAGTACTTC | CASSGVVEQAYYDETQYF | TRBJ2-5 | . | . | 18 | TRBV6-1
TGTGCCAGCAGCGCCGCCACAGGGATTGGCTATGGCTACACCTTC | CASSAATGIGYGYTF | TRBJ1-2 | . | . | 15 | TRBV9
TGCGCCAGCTCCCCCAGTGTAGCGGGGGAGGAGACCCAGTACTTC | CASSPSVAGEETQYF | TRBJ2-5 | once | TRBD2 | 15 | TRBV5-1
TGTGCCAGCACATACTCAGGGGCGGTGGGGACCGGGGAGCTGTTTTTT | CASTYSGAVGTGELFF | TRBJ2-2 | few | . | 16 | TRBV6-5
TGTGCCAGTTCGCCGGGACCCGGGAGGGGGGCGACTAATGAAAAACTGTTTTTT | CASSPGPGRGATNEKLFF | TRBJ1-4 | . | . | 18 | TRBV19